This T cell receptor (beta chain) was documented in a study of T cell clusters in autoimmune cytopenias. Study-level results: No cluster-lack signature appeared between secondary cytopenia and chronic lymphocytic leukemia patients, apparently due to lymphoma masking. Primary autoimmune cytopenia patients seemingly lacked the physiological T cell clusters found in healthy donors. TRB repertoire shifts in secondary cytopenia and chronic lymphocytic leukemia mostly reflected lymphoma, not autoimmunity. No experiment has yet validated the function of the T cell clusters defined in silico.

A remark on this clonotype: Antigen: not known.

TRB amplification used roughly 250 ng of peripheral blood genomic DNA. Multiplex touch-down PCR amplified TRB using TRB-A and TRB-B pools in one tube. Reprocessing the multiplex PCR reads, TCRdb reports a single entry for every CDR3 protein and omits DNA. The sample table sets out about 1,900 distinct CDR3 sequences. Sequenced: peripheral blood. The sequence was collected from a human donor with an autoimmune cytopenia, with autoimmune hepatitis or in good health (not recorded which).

CDR3 sequence reads: CASSIVGMDEKLFF. The chain has TRBV19 and TRBJ1-4. Germline CDR1 and CDR2: LNHDA and SQIVND (reference sequence). The CDR3 totals 14 residues.